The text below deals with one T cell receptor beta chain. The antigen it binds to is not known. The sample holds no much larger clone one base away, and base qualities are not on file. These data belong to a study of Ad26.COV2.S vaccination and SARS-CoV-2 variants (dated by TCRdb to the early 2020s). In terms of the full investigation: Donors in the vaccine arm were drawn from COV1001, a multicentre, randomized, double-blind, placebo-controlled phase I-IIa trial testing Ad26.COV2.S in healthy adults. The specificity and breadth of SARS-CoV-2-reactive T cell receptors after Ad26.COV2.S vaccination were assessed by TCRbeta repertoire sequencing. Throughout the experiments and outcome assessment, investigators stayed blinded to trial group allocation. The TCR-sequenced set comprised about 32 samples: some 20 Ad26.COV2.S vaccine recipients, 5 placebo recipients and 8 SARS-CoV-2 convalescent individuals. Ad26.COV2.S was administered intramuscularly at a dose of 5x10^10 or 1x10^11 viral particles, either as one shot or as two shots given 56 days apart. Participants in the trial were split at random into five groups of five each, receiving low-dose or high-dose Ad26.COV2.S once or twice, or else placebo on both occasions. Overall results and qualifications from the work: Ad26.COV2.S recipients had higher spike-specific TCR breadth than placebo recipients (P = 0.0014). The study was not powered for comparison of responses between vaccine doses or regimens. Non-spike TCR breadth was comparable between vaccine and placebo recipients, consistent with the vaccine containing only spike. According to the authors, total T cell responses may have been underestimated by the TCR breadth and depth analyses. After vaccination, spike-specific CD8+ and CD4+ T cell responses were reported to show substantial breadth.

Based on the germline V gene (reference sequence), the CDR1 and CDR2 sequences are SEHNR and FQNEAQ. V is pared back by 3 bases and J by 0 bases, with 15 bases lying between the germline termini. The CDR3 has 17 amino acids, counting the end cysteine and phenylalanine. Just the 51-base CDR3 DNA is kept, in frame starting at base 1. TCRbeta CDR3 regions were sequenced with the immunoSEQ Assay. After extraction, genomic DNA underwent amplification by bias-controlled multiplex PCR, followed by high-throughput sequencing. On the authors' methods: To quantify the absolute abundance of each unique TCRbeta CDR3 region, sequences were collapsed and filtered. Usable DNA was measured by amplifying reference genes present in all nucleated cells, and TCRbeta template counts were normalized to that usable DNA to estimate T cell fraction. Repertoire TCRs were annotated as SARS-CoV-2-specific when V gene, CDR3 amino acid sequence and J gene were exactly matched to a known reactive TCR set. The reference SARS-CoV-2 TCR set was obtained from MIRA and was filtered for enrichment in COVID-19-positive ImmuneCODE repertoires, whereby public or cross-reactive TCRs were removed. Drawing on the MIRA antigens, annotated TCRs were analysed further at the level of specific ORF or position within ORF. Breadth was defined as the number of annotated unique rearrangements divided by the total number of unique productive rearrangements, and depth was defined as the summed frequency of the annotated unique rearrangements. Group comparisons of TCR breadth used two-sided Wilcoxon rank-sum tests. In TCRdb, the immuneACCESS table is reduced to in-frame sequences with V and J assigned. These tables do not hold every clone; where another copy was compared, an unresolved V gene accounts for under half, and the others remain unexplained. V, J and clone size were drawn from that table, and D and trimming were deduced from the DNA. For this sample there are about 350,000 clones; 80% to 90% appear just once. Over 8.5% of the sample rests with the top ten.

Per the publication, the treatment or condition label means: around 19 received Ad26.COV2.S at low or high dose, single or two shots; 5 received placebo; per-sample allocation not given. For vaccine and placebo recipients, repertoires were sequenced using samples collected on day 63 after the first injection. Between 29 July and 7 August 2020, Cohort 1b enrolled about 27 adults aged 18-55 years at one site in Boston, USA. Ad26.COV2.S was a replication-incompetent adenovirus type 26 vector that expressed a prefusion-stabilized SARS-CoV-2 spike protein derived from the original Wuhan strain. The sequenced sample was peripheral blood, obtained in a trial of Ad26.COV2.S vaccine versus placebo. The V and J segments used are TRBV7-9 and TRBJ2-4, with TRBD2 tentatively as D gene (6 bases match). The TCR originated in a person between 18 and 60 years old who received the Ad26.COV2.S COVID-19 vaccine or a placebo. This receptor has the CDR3 CASSFLAGGLAKNIQYF. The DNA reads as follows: TGTGCCAGCAGCTTTCTGGCTGGGGGACTAGCCAAAAACATTCAGTACTTC.